This T cell receptor beta chain was sequenced in a study of cytomegalovirus exposure and HLA in healthy donors. Study summary: When 300 to 500 donors were genotyped, around 77% of them were found to fall in the Caucasian-associated ancestry cluster.

Points from the study as a whole: Reportedly, a later analysis found an Asian-associated ancestry cluster had fewer N-insertions than the approximately 670-donor mean. When analyzed later, a missense DCLRE1C variant was found to be linked to TCR beta V- and J-gene trimming.

The V gene end was trimmed by 5 bases and the J gene end by 5 bases; junction bases not matched to a gene: 8. This CDR3 contains 16 residues. Germline CDR1 is SGHDT and CDR2 is YYEEEE. Notes on this clone: Its cognate antigen is unknown.

Primers for the PCR totalled 60 Vbeta and 13 Jbeta. Sequencing used immunoSEQ multiplex PCR; TCRdb keeps in-frame clones, though not all of them. There are roughly 160,000 clones in the sample; over 70% occur only once, and roughly 10% lies in the top ten. The sequencing input was PBMCs. This receptor was obtained from a man aged 18-30 years in good health and CMV-seropositive. The chain uses TRBV5-6 and TRBJ2-5, with 14 bases lining up with TRBD2. The CDR3 loop is CASREGLAGARETQYF. The CDR3 DNA is TGTGCCAGCAGGGAGGGACTAGCGGGGGCCAGGGAGACCCAGTACTTC.